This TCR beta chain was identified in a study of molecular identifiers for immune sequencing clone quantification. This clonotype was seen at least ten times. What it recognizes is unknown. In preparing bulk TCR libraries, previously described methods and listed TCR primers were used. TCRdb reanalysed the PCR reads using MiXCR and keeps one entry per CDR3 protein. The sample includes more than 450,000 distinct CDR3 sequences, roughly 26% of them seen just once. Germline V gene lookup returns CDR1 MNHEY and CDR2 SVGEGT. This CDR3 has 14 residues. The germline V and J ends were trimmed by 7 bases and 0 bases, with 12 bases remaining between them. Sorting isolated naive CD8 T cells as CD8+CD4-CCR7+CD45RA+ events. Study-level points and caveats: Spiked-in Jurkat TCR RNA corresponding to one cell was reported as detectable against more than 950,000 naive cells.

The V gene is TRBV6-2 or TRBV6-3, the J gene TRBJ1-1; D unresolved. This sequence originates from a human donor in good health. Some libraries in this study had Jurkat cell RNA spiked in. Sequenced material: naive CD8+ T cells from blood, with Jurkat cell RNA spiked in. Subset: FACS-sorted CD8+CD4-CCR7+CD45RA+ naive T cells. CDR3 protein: CASKGVALNTEAFF. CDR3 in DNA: TGTGCCAGCAAGGGTGTCGCCCTGAACACTGAAGCTTTCTTT.